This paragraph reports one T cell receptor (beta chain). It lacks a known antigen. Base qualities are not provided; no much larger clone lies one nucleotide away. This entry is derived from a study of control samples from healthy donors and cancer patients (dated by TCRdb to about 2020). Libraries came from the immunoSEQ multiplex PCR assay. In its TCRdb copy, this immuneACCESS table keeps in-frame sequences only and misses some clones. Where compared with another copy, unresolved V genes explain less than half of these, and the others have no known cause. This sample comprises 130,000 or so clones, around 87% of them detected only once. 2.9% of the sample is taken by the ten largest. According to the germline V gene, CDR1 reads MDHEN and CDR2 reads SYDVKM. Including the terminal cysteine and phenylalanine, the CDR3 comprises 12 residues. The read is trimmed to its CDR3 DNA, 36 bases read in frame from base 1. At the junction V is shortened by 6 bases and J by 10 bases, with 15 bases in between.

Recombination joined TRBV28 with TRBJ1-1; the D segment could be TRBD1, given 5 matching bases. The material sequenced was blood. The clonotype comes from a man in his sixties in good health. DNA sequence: TGTGCCAGCAGCCCCAGGGTGCTCGTAGCTTTCTTT. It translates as CASSPRVLVAFF.